These 9 T cell receptor beta chains were sequenced from one sample in a study of T-cell memory formation after mild COVID-19. Via MiXCR, TCRdb re-called the 5' RACE reads, giving one row per CDR3 protein. The repertoire holds roughly 300,000 distinct CDR3 sequences, with around 15% as singletons. The sequenced material came from PBMCs or a T cell subset sorted from them (not recorded which). The receptors here all came from a man between 18 and 35 years old who had mild COVID-19 (a few samples of this study predate the infection). Cell type and time point are not known.

There are a few counts of this clonotype. This chain connects TRBV11-2 to TRBJ2-5, with D maybe TRBD1 (6 bases). V was shortened by 5 bases and J by 5 bases, with 21 bases between the two germline ends. Germline lookup yields CDR1 SGHAT and CDR2 FQNNGV. The CDR3 extends over 16 amino acids. CDR3: CASSPLGAAGMETQYF. The CDR3 DNA reads as TGTGCCAGCAGCCCCCTGGGGGCCGCGGGCATGGAGACCCAGTACTTC.

At least ten counts were recorded for this clonotype. The chain is built from TRBV4-3 and TRBJ2-2; TRBD1 might be the D (5 bases). V lost 0 bases, J lost 1 base, and 15 bases lay in between. From germline, CDR1 is LGHNA and CDR2 YSLEER. The CDR3 consists of 18 residues. This chain's CDR3 is CASSQEVARTLNTGELFF. The DNA of the CDR3 is TGCGCCAGCAGCCAAGAAGTGGCCCGGACACTGAACACCGGGGAGCTGTTTTTT.

The chain carries TRBV5-1 and TRBJ1-1; tentative D call: TRBD1 (6 bases). The CDR3 is 14 amino acids. Trimming took 4 bases from V and 4 from J, leaving 14 bases between them. Germline CDR1 and CDR2: SGHRS and YFSETQ. CDR3 sequence (DNA): TGCGCCAGCAGCCCTCAACAGGGTACCACTGAAGCTTTCTTT. Protein product: CASSPQQGTTEAFF.

Many counts were recorded for this clonotype. The rearrangement links TRBV20-1 to TRBJ2-7; 8 nucleotides agree with TRBD2. Losses at the gene ends were 6 bases for V and 1 base for J; bases not matched to a gene: 2. This CDR3 spans 12 amino acids. Germline loops: CDR1 DFQATT, CDR2 SNEGSKA (reference sequence). As DNA, the CDR3 is TGCAGTGCCACGGGGGGGTCCTACGAGCAGTACTTC. This sequence encodes CSATGGSYEQYF.

This clonotype was observed a few times. The chain combines TRBV6-5 with TRBJ2-2; 7 positions match TRBD2. The germline V gene has CDR1 MNHEY and CDR2 SVGAGI. J was trimmed by 4 bases and V by 8 bases; bases with no gene match: 7. The CDR3 contains 14 residues. CDR3 region: CASGGRGSTGELFF. As DNA, the CDR3 is TGTGCCAGCGGGGGGAGGGGAAGCACCGGGGAGCTGTTTTTT.

The chain employs TRBV20-1 and TRBJ1-1; D remains ambiguous. V dropped 1 base and J dropped 2 bases, with 11 bases sitting between them. This CDR3 has 14 residues. Germline V gene sequence: CDR1 DFQATT, CDR2 SNEGSKA (reference sequence). The CDR3 coding sequence is TGCAGTGCTAGAGCCGGCGCGGGCAACACTGAAGCTTTCTTT. Amino acids: CSARAGAGNTEAFF.

This clonotype came up a few times. The V and J genes are TRBV7-9 and TRBJ1-2, with a weak D call TRBD1 (5 bases). The CDR3 is 13 amino acids. Germline CDR1 reads SEHNR; CDR2 reads FQNEAQ (reference sequence). Trimming cost V 5 bases and J 8 bases, with 15 bases left between them. The CDR3 protein is CASSPAGDWGYTF. Written as DNA, the CDR3 is TGTGCCAGCAGCCCAGCGGGGGACTGGGGCTACACCTTC.

This clonotype turned up a few times. The chain employs TRBV11-1 and TRBJ2-5, with D perhaps TRBD1 (5 bases). V gave up 0 bases and J gave up 3 bases, with 8 bases separating them. This CDR3 has 14 residues. In germline, CDR1 is SGHAT, CDR2 FQDESV (reference sequence). CDR3 DNA sequence: TGTGCCAGCAGCTTAGCGTCAGGGAAAGAGACCCAGTACTTC. Encoded protein: CASSLASGKETQYF.

This chain connects TRBV6-6 to TRBJ1-2, with TRBD1 matching 8 bases. V lost 6 bases to trimming and J lost 8 bases; unmatched junction nucleotides: 14. Germline V lookup: CDR1 MNHNY, CDR2 SVGAGI (reference sequence). The CDR3 consists of 15 residues. The CDR3 bases are TGTGCCAGCAGGTCCGGTGGACAGGGTTATGGGGGCTACACCTTC. This encodes CASRSGGQGYGGYTF.